This T cell receptor (beta chain) was captured in a study of cytomegalovirus exposure and HLA in healthy donors. The protocol was immunoSEQ multiplex PCR, while the TCRdb copy is restricted to in-frame clones and leaves out a portion. This table has about 220,000 clones, 75% to 90% appearing once. The CDR3 runs to 13 residues. The V and J ends lost 6 bases and 6 bases respectively, with 11 bases between them. Germline-derived CDR1 and CDR2 are MNHEY and SVGAGI. It was the approximately 120-subject validation cohort, separate from the 666-subject first cohort, to which the donors belonged. This rearrangement joins TRBV6-5 to TRBJ2-2; D is unclear. Sequencing was done on a sample of PBMCs. The TCR sequence derives from a woman aged 30 to 39 in good health and CMV-seropositive. The CDR3 DNA follows: TGTGCCAGCAGGGCGACGTTAGCCGGGGAGCTGTTTTTT. It yields the protein CASRATLAGELFF.